These 8 T cell receptor beta chains were all obtained from the same sample, sequenced in a study of T cell changes during pregnancy in multiple sclerosis. Method: immunoSEQ multiplex PCR; TCRdb's copy keeps in-frame clones and lacks some. The sample consists of about 64,000 clones, about 90% of them appearing once. Here the sequenced sample was peripheral blood, taken in the third trimester of pregnancy. The receptor source for this set is a female donor in good health, enrolled as a control in a pregnancy study.

This rearrangement joins TRBV5-4 to TRBJ2-2; maybe TRBD2 (5 bases). The length of the CDR3 is 15 residues. The germline V and J ends were trimmed by 4 bases and 0 bases, with 10 bases remaining between them. Germline CDR1 SGHNT, CDR2 YYREEE (reference sequence). CDR3 residues: CASSPRGTNTGELFF. DNA for the CDR3: TGTGCCAGCAGCCCCCGGGGAACGAACACCGGGGAGCTGTTTTTT.

The CDR3 sequence: CASSPSGQGFYEQYF. The CDR3 nucleotides read TGTGCCAGCAGCCCGTCGGGACAGGGCTTCTACGAGCAGTACTTC. The chain is built from TRBV5-6 and TRBJ2-7; 9 positions agree with TRBD1. Germline V gene sequence: CDR1 SGHDT, CDR2 YYEEEE. V was pared by 4 bases and J by 3 bases, with 8 bases of the junction left unmatched. The CDR3 runs to 15 residues.

V usage is TRBV27 and J usage is TRBJ1-2, with no clear D. The germline V gene encodes CDR1 MNHEY and CDR2 SMNVEV (reference sequence). The CDR3 is made up of 14 amino acids. The V and J ends lost 6 bases and 2 bases respectively, with 13 bases between them. CDR3 coding DNA: TGTGCCAGCAGCCAAATGGGCAGAAACTATGGCTACACCTTC. Its translation is CASSQMGRNYGYTF.

V and J are TRBV4-3 and TRBJ2-5, with TRBD1 matching 7 bases. The trim removed 1 base at V and 2 bases at J, leaving 1 base unmatched. The CDR3 runs 14 residues. The germline CDR1 and CDR2 sequences are LGHNA and YSLEER. Here the CDR3 reads CASSQVTGQETQYF. The CDR3 DNA follows: TGCGCCAGCAGCCAAGTGACAGGGCAAGAGACCCAGTACTTC.

The chain joins TRBV5-1 to TRBJ2-7; 12 bases align to TRBD2. Germline V gives CDR1 SGHRS, CDR2 YFSETQ. Trimming cost V 0 bases and J 0 bases; bases outside gene matches: 1. This CDR3 is built from 16 residues. The CDR3 nucleotides are TGCGCCAGCAGCTTGGCTAGCGGGGGGGGCTCCTACGAGCAGTACTTC. It encodes CASSLASGGGSYEQYF.

The genes are TRBV4-2 and TRBJ2-2, with a possible D match to TRBD2 (5 bases). From germline, CDR1 is LGHNA and CDR2 YNFKEQ. CDR3 length equals 15 residues. Trimming shortened V by 1 base and J by 1 base, and 7 bases separated the two germline ends. The CDR3: CASSQGSGNTGELFF. The CDR3 bases are TGTGCCAGCAGCCAAGGGAGCGGGAACACCGGGGAGCTGTTTTTT.

The V call is TRBV23-1, the J call TRBJ2-2; 9 nucleotides line up with TRBD2. TRBV23-1 belongs to the ORF category, with a function that is uncertain. V gave up 7 bases and J gave up 5 bases; unmatched junction bases: 11. The CDR3 is made up of 16 amino acids. The DNA for the CDR3 is TGCGCCAGCACCCAACCCGGGACTAGCAGAACCGGGGAGCTGTTTTTT. Translating gives CASTQPGTSRTGELFF.

The chain has TRBV9 and TRBJ1-4; a possible D gene is TRBD1 (5 bases). The CDR3 has 14 residues. Trimming removed 0 bases from V and 8 bases from J, with 11 bases in between. The germline V gene has CDR1 SGDLS and CDR2 YYNGEE. The CDR3 here is CASSVEGIGEKLFF. CDR3 bases: TGTGCCAGCAGCGTAGAGGGGATAGGCGAAAAACTGTTTTTT. The full variable domain, with the rest looked up from reference TRBV9 and TRBJ1-4, is DSGVTQTPKHLITATGQRVTLRCSPRSGDLSVYWYQQSLDQGLQFLIQYYNGEERAKGNILERFSAQQFPDLHSELNLSSLELGDSALYFCASSVEGIGEKLFFGSGTQLSVL.